This TCR beta chain was obtained from a study of T cell repertoires in cytomegalovirus infection. This clonotype was seen only a few times. Antigen unknown. TCRdb analysed the reads with MiXCR anew, one entry per CDR3 protein. The data hold 740,000 or so distinct CDR3 sequences, with 35% to 45% observed a single time. Whole-study findings and limits: Clonotype analysis showed dominance of the ex vivo response by HLA-C-restricted CMV-specific TCR beta clonotypes. Frequencies of public TCR beta families were cumulated, and this identified carriers of CMV plus the relevant HLA.

The CDR3 consists of 15 residues. Germline V CDR1 and CDR2: SGDLS, YYNGEE. Trimming cost V 4 bases and J 6 bases; bases outside gene matches: 9. The chain couples TRBV9 to TRBJ2-1; 8 bases agree with TRBD2. Sequenced sample: PBMCs. This receptor was identified in a human donor in good health (CMV status not recorded). Some clones in this sample may be carry-over from other donors' samples. The chain's CDR3 is CASSPGSGGLNEQFF. The DNA of the CDR3 is TGTGCCAGCAGCCCGGGGAGCGGGGGCCTCAATGAGCAGTTCTTC.